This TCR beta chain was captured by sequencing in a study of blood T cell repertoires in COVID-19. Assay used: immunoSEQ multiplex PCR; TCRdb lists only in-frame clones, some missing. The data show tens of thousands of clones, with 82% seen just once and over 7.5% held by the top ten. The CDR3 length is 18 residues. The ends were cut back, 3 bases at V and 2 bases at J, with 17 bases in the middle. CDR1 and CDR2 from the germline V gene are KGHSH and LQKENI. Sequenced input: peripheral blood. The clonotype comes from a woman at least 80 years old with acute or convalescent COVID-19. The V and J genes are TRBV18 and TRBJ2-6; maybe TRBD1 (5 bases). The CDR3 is CASSPPVQGITGANVLTF. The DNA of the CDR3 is TGTGCCAGCTCACCCCCGGTTCAGGGAATTACTGGGGCCAACGTCCTGACTTTC. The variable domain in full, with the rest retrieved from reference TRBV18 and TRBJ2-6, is NAGVMQNPRHLVRRRGQEARLRCSPMKGHSHVYWYRQLPEEGLKFMVYLQKENIIDESGMPKERFSAEFPKEGPSILRIQQVVRGDSAAYFCASSPPVQGITGANVLTFGAGSRLTVL.